This T cell receptor beta chain was found in a study of cytomegalovirus exposure and HLA in healthy donors. Notes on the study in general: The investigators catalogued 164 TCR beta chains as cytomegalovirus-associated.

On this clone: No antigen is known for it.

Profiled with immunoSEQ multiplex PCR; TCRdb holds only in-frame clones, not every one. The sample holds about 150,000 clones, around 83% seen once. The CDR3 contains 14 residues. V lost 0 bases to trimming and J lost 2 bases, with 7 bases between them. Germline CDR1 is LGHNA and CDR2 is YNFKEQ. A roughly 130-subject validation cohort, separate from the roughly 670-subject first cohort, supplied the donors. This sequence was found in a human donor in good health. Sequencing was performed on PBMCs. This chain joins TRBV4-2 and TRBJ1-2, with unresolved D. In DNA, the CDR3 is TGTGCCAGCAGCCAAGATACACAGAACTATGGCTACACCTTC. Encoded protein: CASSQDTQNYGYTF.